The following is a T cell receptor (beta chain) sequence with its context. No antigen is known for it. The data derive from a study of T-cell reconstitution after alpha-beta-depleted transplantation in children. Overall study findings and caveats: In patients about two months after transplant, alpha-beta T cells reportedly arose from several hundred expanded graft clones. By one year post-transplant, T-cell counts and diversity largely arose from T cells that were newly produced.

Preparing the TCRbeta library involved the use of unique molecular identifiers. Each CDR3 protein gets one entry after TCRdb re-called the PCR reads with MiXCR. In the table there are around 500,000 distinct CDR3 sequences, under 30% of which are singletons. CDR3 length equals 14 residues. Trimming shortened V by 3 bases and J by 2 bases, and 5 bases separated the two germline ends. The V gene is TRBV12-3 or TRBV12-4, the J gene TRBJ2-6, with D hard to call. The source is a boy younger than two who had a stem cell transplant for acute myeloid leukemia, so the T cells may come from the graft donor. The sample consisted of PBMCs, mostly from graft donor cells, taken 360 days after TCRalphabeta/CD19-depleted stem cell transplant. CDR3 nucleotide sequence: TGTGCCAGCAGTTTTGGTCCTGGGGCCAACGTCCTGACTTTC. Its protein product is CASSFGPGANVLTF.